Each of the 17 T cell receptor beta chains below was sequenced from the same sample in a study of identical twins. In TCRdb, the 5' RACE reads were re-called with MiXCR into one record per CDR3 protein. The table lists around 340,000 distinct CDR3 sequences, 9% to 15% of them singletons. These sequences were also reported in another study, on yellow fever vaccine responses in identical twins.

Sequenced material: CD8+ T cells sorted from blood. Source of these receptors: a woman between 18 and 29 years old in good health.

CDR3: CASKTGDYEQYV. As DNA, the CDR3 is TGTGCCAGCAAGACAGGGGATTACGAGCAGTACGTC. V is TRBV2 and J is TRBJ2-7; 8 nucleotides agree with TRBD1. CDR1 and CDR2 (germline): SNHLY, FYNNEI. The CDR3 has 12 residues. J gave up 4 bases and V 7 bases, and 3 bases lay outside the gene matches.

This clonotype was seen a handful of times. This chain uses TRBV9 with TRBJ2-1; D possibly corresponds to TRBD1 (6 bases). CDR3 length: 15 amino acids. Per the germline V gene, CDR1 is SGDLS and CDR2 is YYNGEE. With 6 bases removed from V and 0 bases from J, the gap between germline ends came to 13 bases. The CDR3: CASTQLGGSYNEQFF. For the CDR3, the DNA is TGTGCCAGCACCCAGTTAGGGGGCTCCTACAATGAGCAGTTCTTC.

In this sample, this clonotype turned up a few times. The chain is built from TRBV2 and TRBJ2-1; 10 positions match TRBD1. Germline CDR1 and CDR2: SNHLY and FYNNEI. This CDR3 contains 16 residues. V lost 1 base and J lost 8; bases outside the gene matches: 8. The DNA of the CDR3 is TGTGCCAGCAGTGAAGATCCAACGACAGGGGGCTATGAGCAGTTCTTC. Protein: CASSEDPTTGGYEQFF.

The chain uses TRBV12-3 or TRBV12-4 and TRBJ2-5; the match to TRBD2 covers 8 bases. The junction had 14 bases not matched to a gene; V was cut back by 3 bases and J by 2 bases. This CDR3 spans 18 amino acids. CDR3 DNA: TGTGCCAGCAGTTTGATTCGGGAGGGGAAGAGGAGTCAAGAGACCCAGTACTTC. It specifies CASSLIREGKRSQETQYF.

The CDR3 loop is CAAGQAGVSYNEQFF. CDR3 coding DNA: TGTGCCGCCGGTCAGGCGGGAGTCTCCTACAATGAGCAGTTCTTC. This sequence joins TRBV6-1 and TRBJ2-1; 7 bases match TRBD2. V lost 11 bases and J lost 0; bases outside the gene matches: 10. Germline V gene sequence: CDR1 MNHNS, CDR2 SASEGT. The CDR3 covers 15 residues.

This clonotype was seen many times. The chain has TRBV7-9 and TRBJ1-2; D gene unclear. Germline CDR1 SEHNR, CDR2 FQNEAQ (reference sequence). The CDR3 runs to 12 residues. Trimming left V 2 bases short and J 0 bases short, with 1 base between. CDR3 nucleotide sequence: TGTGCCAGCAGCTTATCTAACTATGGCTACACCTTC. Protein: CASSLSNYGYTF. Filled out from reference TRBV7-9 and TRBJ1-2, the complete variable domain reads DTGVSQNPRHKITKRGQNVTFRCDPISEHNRLYWYRQTLGQGPEFLTYFQNEAQLEKSRLLSDRFSAERPKGSFSTLEIQRTEQGDSAMYLCASSLSNYGYTFGSGTRLTVV.

Only a few counts were recorded for this clonotype. The genes are TRBV12-3 or TRBV12-4 and TRBJ2-1, with D possibly TRBD2 on 6 matching bases. This CDR3 is 16 amino acids long. Trimming took off 5 bases at V and 3 bases at J, with 17 bases between the two ends. The CDR3 sequence is CASSPSGSGNYNEQFF. Written as DNA, the CDR3 is TGTGCCAGCAGTCCCTCGGGTAGCGGCAACTACAATGAGCAGTTCTTC.

The V gene is TRBV24-1, the J gene TRBJ1-2; D gene ambiguous. The V gene's germline CDR1 is KGHDR and CDR2 SFDVKD. The CDR3 length is 12 residues. The V gene lost 8 bases and the J gene lost 8 bases, with 14 bases spanning the gap. The CDR3 sequence is CATKTGYEGYTF. In nucleotides, the CDR3 is TGTGCCACCAAGACGGGGTATGAGGGCTACACCTTC.

This clonotype was seen many times. V and J are TRBV12-3 or TRBV12-4 and TRBJ2-3, with D unclear. This CDR3 comprises 13 residues. V was trimmed by 5 bases and J by 0 bases, leaving 6 bases between them. CDR3 sequence reads: CASSTTSTDTQYF. In nucleotides, the CDR3 is TGTGCCAGCAGTACGACTAGCACAGATACGCAGTATTTT.

This clonotype has just a few counts. The V call is TRBV12-5, the J call TRBJ2-2; a weak D match, TRBD2 (5 bases). The germline V gene has CDR1 LGHNT and CDR2 FRNRAP. Trimming left V 2 bases short and J 4 bases short, with 17 bases between. This CDR3 contains 17 residues. The CDR3 protein is CASGLPPLSGTTGELFF. DNA of the CDR3: TGTGCTAGTGGTTTGCCTCCCCTATCGGGAACCACCGGGGAGCTGTTTTTT.

V usage is TRBV24-1 and J usage is TRBJ2-1; D is perhaps TRBD1 or TRBD2 (5 bases each). Germline V lookup: CDR1 KGHDR, CDR2 SFDVKD. Trimming cost V 3 bases and J 4 bases, with 18 bases left between them. The length of the CDR3 is 17 residues. DNA for the CDR3: TGTGCCACCAGTGATCCCTACCGGGACCCAGGATACAATGAGCAGTTCTTC. Its translation: CATSDPYRDPGYNEQFF.

This clonotype occurred a few times. J is TRBJ2-1 and V is TRBV3-1; 7 positions match TRBD2. The trim removed 3 bases at V and 3 bases at J, leaving 8 bases unmatched. The CDR3 is made up of 16 amino acids. Germline CDR1 reads LGHDT; CDR2 reads YNNKEL (reference sequence). The CDR3 coding sequence is TGTGCCAGCAGCCAGGGCCGGGAGGACGTCTACAATGAGCAGTTCTTC. Protein sequence: CASSQGREDVYNEQFF.

This chain joins TRBV29-1 and TRBJ1-2; D not certain. The V gene's germline CDR1 is SQVTM and CDR2 ANQGSEA. The V end lost 4 bases, the J end lost 8 bases, and 5 bases lay between the germline ends. This CDR3 comprises 9 residues. CDR3 protein: CSVGEGYTF. The CDR3 DNA reads TGCAGCGTTGGGGAAGGCTACACCTTC.

The V and J genes are TRBV12-3 or TRBV12-4 and TRBJ2-2, with 7 bases identical to TRBD1. The CDR3 is 12 residues long. J lost 6 bases, V lost 8 bases, and 3 bases had no gene match. The CDR3 protein is CASEGGAGELFF. The CDR3 DNA reads as TGTGCCAGCGAAGGGGGCGCCGGGGAGCTGTTTTTT.

This clonotype showed up just a few times. The gene calls are TRBV12-5 and TRBJ2-7; D may be TRBD1 or TRBD2 (5 bases each). Trimming stripped 1 base from V and 2 bases from J, with 27 bases between. This CDR3 comprises 20 residues. Germline-derived CDR1 and CDR2 are LGHNT and FRNRAP. The CDR3 loop reads CASGLAPFGGPRDVTYEQYF. CDR3 bases: TGTGCTAGTGGTTTGGCGCCCTTTGGGGGTCCCCGTGATGTCACCTACGAGCAGTACTTC. Looking up the rest from reference TRBV12-5 and TRBJ2-7 gives the full variable domain: DARVTQTPRHKVTEMGQEVTMRCQPILGHNTVFWYRQTMMQGLELLAYFRNRAPLDDSGMPKDRFSAEMPDATLATLKIQPSEPRDSAVYFCASGLAPFGGPRDVTYEQYFGPGTRLTVT.

This clonotype was recorded at least ten times. The chain couples TRBV29-1 to TRBJ2-3; D could derive from TRBD1 or TRBD2 (7 bases each). V lost 7 bases to trimming and J lost 2 bases, with 19 bases between them. The CDR3 consists of 15 residues. CDR1 is SQVTM and CDR2 is ANQGSEA in the germline V gene. In DNA, the CDR3 is TGCAGCGCCATGGGAGGGGGCTTATTCACAGATACGCAGTATTTT. This sequence encodes CSAMGGGLFTDTQYF.

The chain has TRBV20-1 and TRBJ2-1; 8 bases agree with TRBD2. The CDR3 runs to 16 residues. Germline assignment: CDR1 DFQATT and CDR2 SNEGSKA (reference sequence). V lost 0 bases and J lost 3; bases outside the gene matches: 7. The CDR3 sequence is CSAREPYAGGYNEQFF. CDR3 DNA sequence: TGCAGTGCTAGAGAGCCTTATGCGGGGGGCTACAATGAGCAGTTCTTC.